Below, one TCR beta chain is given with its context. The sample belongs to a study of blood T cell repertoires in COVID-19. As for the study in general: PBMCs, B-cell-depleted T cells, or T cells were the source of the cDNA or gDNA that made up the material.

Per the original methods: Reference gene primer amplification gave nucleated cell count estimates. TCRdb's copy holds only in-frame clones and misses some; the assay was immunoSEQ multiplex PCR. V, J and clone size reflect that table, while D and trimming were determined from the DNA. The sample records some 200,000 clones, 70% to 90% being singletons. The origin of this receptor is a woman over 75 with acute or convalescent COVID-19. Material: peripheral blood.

The CDR3 DNA sequence: TGTGCCAGCAGCTTTGGGCCGGCAGATACGCAGTATTTT. This encodes CASSFGPADTQYF. The chain uses TRBV7-3 and TRBJ2-3; D is unresolved. The germline V and J ends were trimmed by 3 bases and 4 bases, with 8 bases remaining between them. The germline gives CDR1 SGHTA, CDR2 FQGTGA. CDR3 size: 13 residues.